This record concerns one T cell receptor (beta chain) sequence. What it recognizes is unknown. Sequenced by immunoSEQ multiplex PCR; TCRdb stores in-frame clones only, minus some. The sample comprises 80,000 to 100,000 clones, 91% of which are singletons, and about 0.18% rests with the top ten. These data are taken from a study of graft-versus-host responses after intestinal transplantation. Study context: Multivisceral, liver-intestinal, or isolated intestinal transplants were given to recipients. For approximately three years after anti-thymocyte globulin induction, all recipients took tacrolimus and steroids.

Study-wide points: The study found high graft-versus-host to host-versus-graft clonal ratios in allografts of patients with graft-donor T cell macrochimerism. Recipient marrow contained GvH clones, some of which appeared first in ileum or blood.

Trimming left V 5 bases short and J 3 bases short, with 11 bases between. The CDR3 is 13 residues long. The germline CDR1 and CDR2 sequences are SGHTA and FQGNSA. The rearrangement links TRBV7-2 to TRBJ2-7, with D perhaps TRBD1 (5 bases). The sequence derives from a human donor who was the organ donor for an intestinal transplant. This material consisted of unstimulated CD4+ T cells sorted from spleen or lymph node cells, taken before transplant. CDR3 loop: CASSQPTVYEQYF. In DNA form, the CDR3 reads TGTGCCAGCAGCCAACCGACAGTCTACGAGCAGTACTTC.